This entry concerns a single TCR beta chain. What it recognizes is unknown. The data were taken from a study of OX40 agonist ivuxolimab in advanced cancers. The wider study: The study treated patients with ivuxolimab, an agonistic anti-OX40 (CD134) antibody.

Study results and limitations: Both blood CD4+ and CD8+ T cells showed clonal growth by week 6 at 0.1 to 3.0 mg/kg.

The table came from immunoSEQ multiplex PCR; TCRdb's copy has only in-frame clones and leaves some out. The sample carries approximately 12,000 clones, about 76% recorded once. CDR3 size: 13 residues. CDR1 is SQVTM and CDR2 is ANQGSEA in the germline V gene. Trimming removed 4 bases from V and 0 bases from J; junction bases left unmatched: 3. The genes are TRBV29-1 and TRBJ2-7; the match to TRBD2 covers 7 bases. This clonotype was sampled from an adult with an advanced solid tumor such as melanoma, head and neck, liver or kidney cancer. The sample consisted of CD4+ or CD8+ T cells sorted from blood, taken in a trial of the OX40 agonist ivuxolimab. The CDR3 DNA follows: TGCAGCGTTGTGGGGGGGAGCTCCTACGAGCAGTACTTC. Translation: CSVVGGSSYEQYF.